The 18 T cell receptor beta chains presented below share a single source sample, sequenced in a study of OX40 agonist ivuxolimab in advanced cancers. The repertoire was sequenced with immunoSEQ multiplex PCR; TCRdb's copy has only in-frame clones and lacks some. The sample lists tens of thousands of clones, roughly 80% occurring once. Sequenced here: CD4+ or CD8+ T cells sorted from blood, sampled in a trial of the OX40 agonist ivuxolimab. These receptors were taken from an adult with an advanced solid tumor such as melanoma, head and neck, liver or kidney cancer.

This clone was recorded a few times. This sequence joins TRBV10-3 and TRBJ1-2, with a possible D match to TRBD1 (6 bases). V was clipped by 3 bases and J by 6 bases, with 14 bases between them. Germline values: CDR1 ENHRY, CDR2 SYGVKD. The CDR3 is 14 residues long. The CDR3 protein is CAISDLGRGDGYTF. CDR3 DNA sequence: TGTGCCATCAGTGATTTGGGCAGGGGCGATGGCTACACCTTC.

This chain uses TRBV7-9 with TRBJ2-3; TRBD2 matches 9 bases. Per the germline V gene, CDR1 is SEHNR and CDR2 is FQNEAQ (reference sequence). The trim removed 3 bases at V and 2 bases at J, leaving 12 bases unmatched. The CDR3 spans 18 residues. The CDR3 DNA reads as TGTGCCAGCAGCTTCGGGCGGGGGGGCCCGAGGCACACAGATACGCAGTATTTT. Translation: CASSFGRGGPRHTDTQYF. Drawing the rest from reference TRBV7-9 and TRBJ2-3, the complete variable domain is DTGVSQNPRHKITKRGQNVTFRCDPISEHNRLYWYRQTLGQGPEFLTYFQNEAQLEKSRLLSDRFSAERPKGSFSTLEIQRTEQGDSAMYLCASSFGRGGPRHTDTQYFGPGTRLTVL.

This clone was counted between two and nine times. The chain employs TRBV28 and TRBJ1-1; 8 bases match TRBD1. There are 12 residues in the CDR3. CDR1 and CDR2 from the germline V gene are MDHEN and SYDVKM. With 9 bases clipped from V and 5 bases from J, the junction kept 5 bases outside the gene matches. The CDR3, as DNA: TGTGCCAGACAGGGGGGGAGAACTGAAGCTTTCTTT. Translation gives CARQGGRTEAFF.

This chain links TRBV19 with TRBJ1-2, with 7 nucleotides matching TRBD1. CDR1 is LNHDA, CDR2 SQIVND, per germline (reference sequence). The J segment lost 4 bases and the V segment lost 6 bases, leaving 8 bases of the junction unmatched. The CDR3 extends over 14 amino acids. CDR3 loop: CASSGQAGFYGYTF. The CDR3 DNA sequence: TGTGCCAGTAGCGGACAGGCCGGATTCTATGGCTACACCTTC.

The chain carries TRBV5-5 and TRBJ1-6; D uncertain. This CDR3 is 14 amino acids long. V lost 0 bases, J lost 4 bases, and 5 bases lay in between. The germline V gene encodes CDR1 SGHKS and CDR2 YYEKEE (reference sequence). The CDR3 DNA follows: TGTGCCAGCAGCTTGGCGGGATATAATTCACCCCTCCACTTT. Residues: CASSLAGYNSPLHF.

The table lists this clone with a count of one. The chain employs TRBV28 and TRBJ1-5; the D gene is possibly TRBD1 (5 bases). The V gene lost 7 bases and the J gene lost 5 bases, with 12 bases spanning the gap. CDR1 MDHEN and CDR2 SYDVKM come from the germline V gene. The CDR3 is 13 residues long. The CDR3 DNA reads TGTGCCAGCACGGTGCAGGGTTATCAGCCCCAGCATTTT. Translated, it gives CASTVQGYQPQHF.

The CDR3 loop is CASSLLQGNQPQHF. CDR3 nucleotides: TGTGCCAGCAGTTTATTGCAGGGCAATCAGCCCCAGCATTTT. J is TRBJ1-5 and V is TRBV28; D not certain. Per the germline V gene, CDR1 is MDHEN and CDR2 is SYDVKM. V was cut by 1 base and J by 2 bases, with 6 bases left in between. The CDR3 sequence is 14 residues long.

The V and J genes are TRBV4-2 and TRBJ2-5; 9 nucleotides agree with TRBD2. Trimming at V came to 5 bases and at J to 2 bases, leaving 21 bases not matched to a gene. Germline loops: CDR1 LGHNA, CDR2 YNFKEQ. This CDR3 has 20 amino acids. This CDR3 is CASSLDSMGGFSGGQETQYF. The CDR3 nucleotides read TGTGCCAGCAGCTTAGATAGCATGGGCGGATTTAGCGGGGGTCAAGAGACCCAGTACTTC.

The chain employs TRBV19 and TRBJ2-5; tentative D call: TRBD1 (6 bases). The J call may be wrong; the DNA end is better matched by TRBJ2-7. The CDR3 is 11 residues long. Germline CDR1 reads LNHDA; CDR2 reads SQIVND (reference sequence). CDR3 loop: CASRQGYEQYF. The DNA of the CDR3 is TGTGCCAGTAGGCAGGGGTACGAGCAGTACTTC.

This clone was counted a few times. At one end the junction does not follow the germline gene, possibly because of a read error. The chain recombines TRBV7-7 with TRBJ2-1; D possibly matches TRBD1 or TRBD2 (5 bases each). The CDR3 covers 14 residues. Germline V CDR1 and CDR2: SSHAT, FNYEAQ (reference sequence). The CDR3: CASSLGDGSHEQFF. In DNA, the CDR3 is TGTGCTAGCAGCTTGGGGGACGGTTCGCATGAGCAGTTCTTC.

V and J are TRBV6-5 and TRBJ1-2; D is ambiguous. This CDR3 is built from 14 residues. The germline CDR1 and CDR2 sequences are MNHEY and SVGAGI. V lost 3 bases to trimming and J lost 6 bases, with 14 bases between them. CDR3 region: CASSYQGSQNGYTF. In DNA form, the CDR3 reads TGTGCCAGCAGTTATCAAGGGAGCCAAAATGGCTACACCTTC.

The chain couples TRBV7-6 to TRBJ2-5; 7 bases fit TRBD2. The CDR3 contains 14 residues. The trim removed 5 bases at V and 4 bases at J, leaving 7 bases unmatched. The germline V gene encodes CDR1 SGHVS and CDR2 FNYEAQ. In DNA, the CDR3 is TGTGCCAGCAGCCTAGGGAGGGGAGGAGAGACCCAGTACTTC. Translating gives CASSLGRGGETQYF.

This chain links TRBV7-2 with TRBJ1-4, with D uncertain. CDR3 length equals 15 residues. Trimming left V 5 bases short and J 7 bases short, with 17 bases between. CDR1 and CDR2 from the germline V gene are SGHTA and FQGNSA. Here the CDR3 DNA reads TGTGCCAGCAGCCAAATTTGGGGTAGAGGTGAAAAACTGTTTTTT. It specifies CASSQIWGRGEKLFF.

The chain employs TRBV4-1 and TRBJ2-1, with TRBD1 matching 7 bases. Germline V CDR1 and CDR2: MGHRA, YSYEKL. V was clipped by 3 bases and J by 1 base; unmatched bases: 0. The CDR3 is 14 residues long. The CDR3, as DNA: TGCGCCAGCAGCCAGGGACAGTCCTACAATGAGCAGTTCTTC. Amino acids: CASSQGQSYNEQFF.

This chain links TRBV30 with TRBJ2-1, with D tentatively TRBD2 (5 bases). V was trimmed by 5 bases and J by 6 bases, leaving 11 bases between them. The CDR3 runs 12 residues. Germline V CDR1 and CDR2: GTSNPN, SVGIG (reference sequence). The CDR3 nucleotides are TGTGCCTGGGGATCGGGGATCAATGAGCAGTTCTTC. Translation: CAWGSGINEQFF.

The rearrangement links TRBV6-1 to TRBJ2-7; D remains ambiguous. Trimming removed 5 bases at V and 1 base at J, with 6 bases between. This CDR3 is 12 amino acids long. Looked up from germline, CDR1 is MNHNS and CDR2 is SASEGT. CDR3 sequence reads: CASSQVSYEQYF. CDR3 sequence (DNA): TGTGCCAGCAGTCAGGTTTCCTACGAGCAGTACTTC.

Here the CDR3 reads CASSLTGLFEQYF. The CDR3 nucleotides are TGTGCCAGCAGTCTCACAGGGTTATTCGAGCAGTACTTC. The chain joins TRBV27 to TRBJ2-7; weak D call: TRBD1 (6 bases). This CDR3 spans 13 amino acids. V dropped 5 bases and J dropped 6 bases, with 14 bases sitting between them. CDR1 MNHEY and CDR2 SMNVEV come from the germline V gene (reference sequence).

This chain uses TRBV4-2 with TRBJ2-3, with 9 bases identical to TRBD2. J lost 5 bases, V lost 0 bases, and 6 bases had no gene match. Looked up from germline, CDR1 is LGHNA and CDR2 is YNFKEQ. The CDR3 has 16 amino acids. Written as DNA, the CDR3 is TGTGCCAGCAGCCAAGACCCTAGCGGGGACGTAGATACGCAGTATTTT. Amino acid sequence: CASSQDPSGDVDTQYF.